The rows below give T cell receptor beta chains drawn from one sample of a study of vaccination and CD4 T cells after COVID-19. TCRdb re-called the PCR reads with MiXCR, one entry per CDR3 protein. This sample carries some 26,000 distinct CDR3 sequences, approximately 51% of them seen once, and the ten largest clones take around 5.2%. Source: CD4+ T cells from blood, taken about 7 months after SARS-CoV-2 vaccination. The receptors stem from a human donor who had recovered from COVID-19. The CDR3 runs from the conserved cysteine through the conserved F or W. Each record gives: V gene, J gene, D gene, clone size, CDR3 DNA, CDR3 protein. A D gene is named only where the DNA matches it firmly. Rows may omit the clone size; those that give it use once, few, many or a size class.

v_call: TRBV19; j_call: TRBJ2-5; d_call: TRBD2; clone_size: few; cdr3_nt: TGTGCCAGTAGCTCGGGACTAGCGGGAGGCGGGAGGACCCAGTACTTC; cdr3_aa: CASSSGLAGGGRTQYF
v_call: TRBV6-4; j_call: TRBJ1-5; d_call: -; clone_size: -; cdr3_nt: TGTGCCAGCAGGGCCAGGACTAAGGGAAGCAATCAGCCCCAGCATTTT; cdr3_aa: CASRARTKGSNQPQHF
v_call: TRBV25-1; j_call: TRBJ2-3; d_call: -; clone_size: -; cdr3_nt: TGTGCCAGCAGTCTGATGCAGTCAGATACGCAGTATTTT; cdr3_aa: CASSLMQSDTQYF
v_call: TRBV24-1; j_call: TRBJ2-5; d_call: TRBD2; clone_size: -; cdr3_nt: TGTGCCACCAGTGATTCCACCGGTAGCGGGGGACCCCAAGAGACCCAGTACTTC; cdr3_aa: CATSDSTGSGGPQETQYF
v_call: TRBV24-1; j_call: TRBJ1-2; d_call: -; clone_size: few; cdr3_nt: TGTGCCACCAGTGATTTGTCGGGACCGAGCTATGGCTACACCTTC; cdr3_aa: CATSDLSGPSYGYTF
v_call: TRBV2; j_call: TRBJ1-5; d_call: TRBD1; clone_size: few; cdr3_nt: TGTGCCAGCAGTCGGGACAGGGGGCATAGCAATCAGCCCCAGCATTTT; cdr3_aa: CASSRDRGHSNQPQHF
v_call: TRBV7-9; j_call: TRBJ1-4; d_call: -; clone_size: once; cdr3_nt: TGTGCCAGCAGCTGGGGTAATGAAAAACTGTTTTTT; cdr3_aa: CASSWGNEKLFF
v_call: TRBV20-1; j_call: TRBJ2-3; d_call: -; clone_size: few; cdr3_nt: TGCAGTGCTAGTCCGTCTAGCCTTAGCACAGATACGCAGTATTTT; cdr3_aa: CSASPSSLSTDTQYF
v_call: TRBV6-2/TRBV6-3; j_call: TRBJ2-7; d_call: TRBD2; clone_size: once; cdr3_nt: TGTGCCAGCAGTCAGACTAGCGGAGCCCCAATATACTACGAGCAGTACTTC; cdr3_aa: CASSQTSGAPIYYEQYF
v_call: TRBV28; j_call: TRBJ2-7; d_call: TRBD2; clone_size: -; cdr3_nt: TGTGCCAGCAGTTTGTCTGTTGGGCTAGCGGGAGCCCACGAGCAGTACTTC; cdr3_aa: CASSLSVGLAGAHEQYF
v_call: TRBV7-3; j_call: TRBJ2-3; d_call: -; clone_size: -; cdr3_nt: TGTGCCAGCAGCGGGGGTGGAGGTCTCACAGATACGCAGTATTTT; cdr3_aa: CASSGGGGLTDTQYF
v_call: TRBV20-1; j_call: TRBJ2-7; d_call: -; clone_size: -; cdr3_nt: TGCAGTGCCACGAGCGAACTAGCTCTAACCTACGAGCAGTACTTC; cdr3_aa: CSATSELALTYEQYF
v_call: TRBV6-4; j_call: TRBJ2-3; d_call: TRBD2; clone_size: -; cdr3_nt: TGTGCCAGCAGTGACAAGGGACTAGCGACAGATACGCAGTATTTT; cdr3_aa: CASSDKGLATDTQYF
v_call: TRBV21-1; j_call: TRBJ2-5; d_call: -; clone_size: -; cdr3_nt: TGTGCCAGCAGCAAAGAGCTAGGCAGGGGGCTAGAGACCCAGTACTTC; cdr3_aa: CASSKELGRGLETQYF
v_call: TRBV20-1; j_call: TRBJ2-5; d_call: TRBD1; clone_size: few; cdr3_nt: TGCAGTGCTAGAGATAGGACAGGGGTAGAGACCCAGTACTTC; cdr3_aa: CSARDRTGVETQYF
v_call: TRBV7-9; j_call: TRBJ1-2; d_call: TRBD1; clone_size: -; cdr3_nt: TGTGCCAGCAGCTATTCCAAAGGTACAGGGGGCGTGAATGGCTACACCTTC; cdr3_aa: CASSYSKGTGGVNGYTF
v_call: TRBV6-2/TRBV6-3; j_call: TRBJ2-7; d_call: -; clone_size: once; cdr3_nt: TGTGCCAGCAGTTACTCGAGGCGGGGACAGACGAGCTCCTACGAGCAGTACTTC; cdr3_aa: CASSYSRRGQTSSYEQYF
v_call: TRBV20-1; j_call: TRBJ2-5; d_call: -; clone_size: once; cdr3_nt: TGCAGTGCTAGTCCCAGCGGAGAGACCCAGTACTTC; cdr3_aa: CSASPSGETQYF
v_call: TRBV19; j_call: TRBJ2-1; d_call: -; clone_size: -; cdr3_nt: TGTGCCAGTAGTATTGGTTCAGACAATGAGCAGTTCTTC; cdr3_aa: CASSIGSDNEQFF
v_call: TRBV19; j_call: TRBJ2-3; d_call: -; clone_size: medium-sized; cdr3_nt: TGTGCCAGTAGTCAGCCCTCCGCCGCAGATACGCAGTATTTT; cdr3_aa: CASSQPSAADTQYF
v_call: TRBV6-5; j_call: TRBJ2-3; d_call: -; clone_size: few; cdr3_nt: TGTGCCAGCAGTTATGGGGCGGCAGATACGCAGTATTTT; cdr3_aa: CASSYGAADTQYF
v_call: TRBV20-1; j_call: TRBJ2-5; d_call: -; clone_size: few; cdr3_nt: TGCAGTGCTAGAGATCAGCTAGCACAAGAGACCCAGTACTTC; cdr3_aa: CSARDQLAQETQYF
v_call: TRBV27; j_call: TRBJ1-1; d_call: -; clone_size: few; cdr3_nt: TGTGCCACCCGGGGAGGGGAACACACTGAAGCTTTCTTT; cdr3_aa: CATRGGEHTEAFF
v_call: TRBV27; j_call: TRBJ1-6; d_call: TRBD1; clone_size: few; cdr3_nt: TGTGCCAGCAGCTTTACAGGGGTGAATTCACCCCTCCACTTT; cdr3_aa: CASSFTGVNSPLHF
v_call: TRBV28; j_call: TRBJ1-5; d_call: -; clone_size: few; cdr3_nt: TGTGCCAGCAGTTTAGGTGGGGTCTCCAGCCCCCAGCATTTT; cdr3_aa: CASSLGGVSSPQHF
v_call: TRBV28; j_call: TRBJ1-5; d_call: -; clone_size: -; cdr3_nt: TGTGCCAGCAGGCAAGCGGGGGGAGTCAATCAGCCCCAGCATTTT; cdr3_aa: CASRQAGGVNQPQHF
v_call: TRBV28; j_call: TRBJ2-7; d_call: TRBD1; clone_size: -; cdr3_nt: TGTGCCAGCGGCGATGAAACACAGGGGGCTAGCTACGAGCAGTACTTC; cdr3_aa: CASGDETQGASYEQYF
v_call: TRBV6-5; j_call: TRBJ2-1; d_call: -; clone_size: -; cdr3_nt: TGTGCCAGCAGTTACTCGGGCCCCCCCAATGAGCAGTTCTTC; cdr3_aa: CASSYSGPPNEQFF
v_call: TRBV6-5; j_call: TRBJ2-2; d_call: -; clone_size: -; cdr3_nt: TGTGCCAGCAGTTTTCAACTAGCGAACACCGGGGAGCTGTTTTTT; cdr3_aa: CASSFQLANTGELFF
v_call: TRBV28; j_call: TRBJ1-5; d_call: -; clone_size: -; cdr3_nt: TGTGCCAGCCTCATTCCGGGGCCCCAGGGAAATCAGCCCCAGCATTTT; cdr3_aa: CASLIPGPQGNQPQHF
v_call: TRBV28; j_call: TRBJ1-1; d_call: -; clone_size: -; cdr3_nt: TGTGCCAGCACCAACTCCGGGACTTCCACTGAAGCTTTCTTT; cdr3_aa: CASTNSGTSTEAFF
v_call: TRBV6-4; j_call: TRBJ2-3; d_call: -; clone_size: -; cdr3_nt: TGTGCCAGCAGTGACTCGGGGCGGACCGCCCGGGATACGCAGTATTTT; cdr3_aa: CASSDSGRTARDTQYF
v_call: TRBV11-2; j_call: TRBJ2-2; d_call: TRBD2; clone_size: -; cdr3_nt: TGTGCCAGCAGCTTAGTTAGCGGGATCGAAACCGGGGAGCTGTTTTTT; cdr3_aa: CASSLVSGIETGELFF
v_call: TRBV2; j_call: TRBJ2-1; d_call: TRBD1; clone_size: once; cdr3_nt: TGTGCCAGCAGTGGAGACAGGGGCTCCTACAATGAGCAGTTCTTC; cdr3_aa: CASSGDRGSYNEQFF
v_call: TRBV6-2/TRBV6-3; j_call: TRBJ1-5; d_call: -; clone_size: few; cdr3_nt: TGTGCCAGCAGTTTCGCAGGGCGCAATCAGCCCCAGCATTTT; cdr3_aa: CASSFAGRNQPQHF
v_call: TRBV7-2; j_call: TRBJ2-1; d_call: -; clone_size: -; cdr3_nt: TGTGCCAGCAGCTTAGGTCCAGGGGAGCGCGCCCATGAGCAGTTCTTC; cdr3_aa: CASSLGPGERAHEQFF